Listed below are T cell receptor beta chains from one sample, sequenced in a study of blood T cell repertoires in COVID-19. The data were produced by immunoSEQ multiplex PCR, yet TCRdb's version contains in-frame clones alone and is incomplete. This table holds some 220,000 clones, 65% to 85% found once. The material sequenced was peripheral blood. Receptors originate from a woman aged 60-70 years with acute or convalescent COVID-19. Each CDR3 is given without its conserved first and last residue.

TRBV7-2 ASSLDFYRNEQF
TRBV5-1 ASSSLGVNTEAF
TRBV15 ATSRGGLAADTQY
TRBV5-1 ASSFGGASYEQY
TRBV11-2 ASSQGRAGYGYT
TRBV5-1 ASSLGATDLDGYT
TRBV5-4 ASSRPDNNEQF
TRBV29-1 SARQGSTDTQY
TRBV4-1 ASSQEGGVNSPLH
TRBV29-1 SVEGSYPQVGSEAF
TRBV5-6 ASSLDSSVNYT
TRBV27 ASIRAGDSGNTIY
TRBV5-6 ASRRGGINTEAF
TRBV7-2 ASSTGQGYNSPLH
TRBV18 ASSLQGSSGNTIY
TRBV18 ASSRGGTAVTTSYGYT
TRBV19 ASSRGPGVSNQPQH